The next 24 T cell receptor beta chains were all read from a single sample in a study of T cell responses to AZD1222 COVID-19 vaccine. Generated by immunoSEQ multiplex PCR, the TCRdb table keeps only in-frame clones and is missing some. The table lists roughly 150,000 clones, just over 90% of them singletons. Here the sequenced sample was peripheral blood, taken 28 days after the second AZD1222 dose. Every receptor here comes from an adult who received the AZD1222 COVID-19 vaccine.

The rearrangement uses TRBV5-1 and TRBJ1-1, with D possibly matching TRBD1 (6 bases). The CDR3 length is 13 residues. Germline V gene lookup returns CDR1 SGHRS and CDR2 YFSETQ. V was clipped by 4 bases and J by 2 bases, with 9 bases between them. The CDR3 region is CASSPTGNTEAFF. CDR3 nucleotides: TGCGCCAGCAGCCCGACAGGAAACACTGAAGCTTTCTTT.

J is TRBJ2-3 and V is TRBV7-8, with D possibly being TRBD2 (5 bases). V was pared by 3 bases and J by 2 bases, with 12 bases between. Germline V gene sequence: CDR1 SGHVS, CDR2 FQNEAQ. The CDR3 consists of 15 residues. The CDR3 DNA is TGTGCCAGCAGCTTTGCCGGGAAATCCACAGATACGCAGTATTTT. It encodes CASSFAGKSTDTQYF.

The chain has TRBV10-1 and TRBJ1-1; 7 bases agree with TRBD1. CDR1 is WNHNN and CDR2 is SYGVQD in the germline V gene (reference sequence). This CDR3 has 13 amino acids. After removal of 6 bases from V and 6 bases from J, the junction contained 7 bases not matched to a gene. CDR3 bases: TGCGCCAGCAGCCTACCTGGGACAGCTGAAGCTTTCTTT. It yields the protein CASSLPGTAEAFF.

The chain is built from TRBV7-2 and TRBJ2-3; D perhaps matches TRBD2 (5 bases). Germline-derived CDR1 and CDR2 are SGHTA and FQGNSA. Trimming removed 1 base from V and 6 bases from J, with 14 bases in between. The CDR3 extends over 15 amino acids. The CDR3 spells CASSLEIRETDTQYF. CDR3 nucleotide sequence: TGTGCCAGCAGCTTAGAGATCCGGGAAACGGATACGCAGTATTTT.

The chain links TRBV19 to TRBJ2-2; D is ambiguous. Germline V gene lookup returns CDR1 LNHDA and CDR2 SQIVND (reference sequence). V was trimmed by 3 bases and J by 8 bases, leaving 7 bases between them. This CDR3 is built from 12 residues. This CDR3 reads CASSIYGGELFF. The CDR3 DNA reads TGTGCCAGTAGTATTTATGGTGGGGAGCTGTTTTTT. Based on the CDR3 plus reference TRBV19 and TRBJ2-2, the full variable domain is DGGITQSPKYLFRKEGQNVTLSCEQNLNHDAMYWYRQDPGQGLRLIYYSQIVNDFQKGDIAEGYSVSREKKESFPLTVTSAQKNPTAFYLCASSIYGGELFFGEGSRLTVL.

The V call is TRBV6-5, the J call TRBJ2-7, with a tentative D call TRBD2 (6 bases). The CDR3 has 12 residues. CDR1 and CDR2 from the germline V gene are MNHEY and SVGAGI. Trimming shortened V by 8 bases and J by 6 bases, and 14 bases separated the two germline ends. The CDR3, as DNA: TGTGCCAGCGGCTCGACGCGGGGCGAGCAGTACTTC. Translated: CASGSTRGEQYF.

V usage is TRBV4-3 and J usage is TRBJ1-1; possibly TRBD1 for D (5 bases). V was clipped by 1 base and J by 6 bases, with 12 bases between them. The CDR3 covers 14 residues. Germline lookup yields CDR1 LGHNA and CDR2 YSLEER. The CDR3 nucleotides are TGCGCCAGCAGCCAAGTAGGGGTCTCCGCTGAAGCTTTCTTT. Translated, it gives CASSQVGVSAEAFF.

The J gene is TRBJ1-1, the V gene TRBV9; no clear D. Germline CDR1 SGDLS, CDR2 YYNGEE. The CDR3 has 16 amino acids. Trimming took 0 bases from V and 2 from J, leaving 14 bases between them. The CDR3 sequence: CASSVVAVGVNTEAFF. Here the CDR3 DNA reads TGTGCCAGCAGCGTAGTTGCCGTTGGAGTCAACACTGAAGCTTTCTTT.

This rearrangement joins TRBV7-9 to TRBJ2-1; D is unclear. The V end lost 1 base, the J end lost 2 bases, and 15 bases lay between the germline ends. The germline V gene encodes CDR1 SEHNR and CDR2 FQNEAQ (reference sequence). The CDR3 has 17 amino acids. In DNA form, the CDR3 reads TGTGCCAGCAGCTTAGGCCTCGCTTCAGGCCCCTACAATGAGCAGTTCTTC. As protein: CASSLGLASGPYNEQFF.

The CDR3 loop reads CASSLRRDGYTF. CDR3 DNA sequence: TGTGCCAGCAGCTTGCGCAGGGATGGCTACACCTTC. The genes are TRBV11-2 and TRBJ1-2, with D tentatively TRBD1 (5 bases). In germline, CDR1 is SGHAT, CDR2 FQNNGV. The CDR3 totals 12 residues. The germline V and J ends were trimmed by 3 bases and 6 bases, with 8 bases remaining between them.

The chain recombines TRBV7-3 with TRBJ2-3; D is possibly TRBD2 (5 bases). CDR3 size: 13 residues. Trimming shortened V by 5 bases and J by 4 bases, and 10 bases separated the two germline ends. From germline, CDR1 is SGHTA and CDR2 FQGTGA. The CDR3 DNA sequence: TGTGCCAGCAGCCCCGGCGGGCCAGATACGCAGTATTTT. Protein sequence: CASSPGGPDTQYF.

This chain connects TRBV28 to TRBJ2-3; possibly TRBD1 or TRBD2 for D (6 bases each). The CDR3 is made up of 16 amino acids. CDR1 MDHEN and CDR2 SYDVKM come from the germline V gene. Between the trimmed V and J ends, which lost 1 base and 5 bases, there was a span of 16 bases. As DNA, the CDR3 is TGTGCCAGCAGTTTATCGGGGGCTGGGTTCGGAGATACGCAGTATTTT. This codes for CASSLSGAGFGDTQYF.

V usage is TRBV7-8 and J usage is TRBJ2-5, with no clear D. Germline V gene lookup returns CDR1 SGHVS and CDR2 FQNEAQ. The CDR3 is made up of 16 amino acids. The V end lost 1 base, the J end lost 0 bases, and 12 bases lay between the germline ends. CDR3 region: CASSLVVRMYQETQYF. DNA of the CDR3: TGTGCCAGCAGCTTAGTCGTACGGATGTACCAAGAGACCCAGTACTTC.

The genes are TRBV5-6 and TRBJ2-5, with TRBD1 as a possible D gene (6 bases). Germline CDR1 is SGHDT and CDR2 is YYEEEE. The length of the CDR3 is 17 residues. Trimming took 1 base from V and 2 from J, leaving 18 bases between them. The CDR3 region is CASSLRVQGMKQETQYF. Written as DNA, the CDR3 is TGTGCCAGCAGCTTGAGGGTACAGGGTATGAAGCAAGAGACCCAGTACTTC.

The chain uses TRBV29-1 and TRBJ1-1, with TRBD1 as a possible D gene (5 bases). Looked up from germline, CDR1 is SQVTM and CDR2 is ANQGSEA. V gave up 3 bases and J gave up 1 base, with 9 bases separating them. There are 13 residues in the CDR3. The CDR3 loop reads CSVEQGSNTEAFF. In nucleotides, the CDR3 is TGCAGCGTTGAGCAGGGCTCGAACACTGAAGCTTTCTTT.

V gene TRBV15 combines with J gene TRBJ1-4, with D possibly TRBD1 on 5 matching bases. CDR1 LNHNV and CDR2 YYDKDF come from the germline V gene (reference sequence). Trimming took 5 bases from V and 8 from J, leaving 18 bases between them. The CDR3 consists of 15 residues. DNA of the CDR3: TGTGCCACCAGCTCAAATAGGGGAGGCGGGGAAAAACTGTTTTTT. It specifies CATSSNRGGGEKLFF.

DNA for the CDR3: TGTGCCAGCAGTCCCCGCCGGACGGTCGGCGCTGGCTACACCTTC. Encoded protein: CASSPRRTVGAGYTF. The chain couples TRBV27 to TRBJ1-2; D unresolved. The CDR3 extends over 15 amino acids. Trimming removed 5 bases from V and 7 bases from J, with 20 bases in between. CDR1 is MNHEY and CDR2 is SMNVEV in the germline V gene (reference sequence).

The chain combines TRBV28 with TRBJ2-7; TRBD1 might be the D (6 bases). The CDR3 contains 12 residues. Trimming cost V 6 bases and J 12 bases, with 18 bases left between them. Germline assignment: CDR1 MDHEN and CDR2 SYDVKM. CDR3 DNA sequence: TGTGCCAGCAGCTTACAGGGTACAGTCTGGTACTTC. Residues: CASSLQGTVWYF.

The V gene is TRBV28, the J gene TRBJ2-7; D remains ambiguous. V shed 6 bases and J shed 0 bases, with 15 bases lying between them. The CDR3 spans 15 residues. The germline gives CDR1 MDHEN, CDR2 SYDVKM. The CDR3 DNA sequence: TGTGCCAGCAGCTTGCCGTCACAGCACTCCTACGAGCAGTACTTC. Amino acid sequence: CASSLPSQHSYEQYF.

The chain couples TRBV16 to TRBJ2-7; D may be TRBD1 or TRBD2 (6 bases each). The V and J ends lost 3 bases and 0 bases respectively, with 9 bases between them. Germline CDR1 KGHSY, CDR2 FQNENV. The CDR3 extends over 14 amino acids. This chain's CDR3 is CASSHEGGSYEQYF. The CDR3 DNA reads TGTGCCAGCAGCCATGAGGGGGGCTCCTACGAGCAGTACTTC.

CDR3 sequence: CASSRQGGTGELFF. For the CDR3, the DNA is TGTGCCAGCTCACGGCAAGGGGGCACCGGGGAGCTGTTTTTT. This chain connects TRBV18 to TRBJ2-2, with a tentative D call TRBD1 (6 bases). Germline CDR1 reads KGHSH; CDR2 reads LQKENI. The V end lost 4 bases, the J end lost 4 bases, and 10 bases lay between the germline ends. The CDR3 runs to 14 residues. The full variable domain, in which reference TRBV18 and TRBJ2-2 provide the parts outside the CDR3, is NAGVMQNPRHLVRRRGQEARLRCSPMKGHSHVYWYRQLPEEGLKFMVYLQKENIIDESGMPKERFSAEFPKEGPSILRIQQVVRGDSAAYFCASSRQGGTGELFFGEGSRLTVL.

This clone was recorded once. The CDR3 here is CASSNRSGAYGYTF. In DNA form, the CDR3 reads TGTGCCAGCAGCAATAGATCAGGGGCCTATGGCTACACCTTC. The chain employs TRBV5-4 and TRBJ1-2; maybe TRBD1 (6 bases). The CDR3 length is 14 residues. Germline assignment: CDR1 SGHNT and CDR2 YYREEE (reference sequence). V was trimmed by 4 bases and J by 4 bases, leaving 14 bases between them.

The chain couples TRBV2 to TRBJ2-5; 11 bases are a match to TRBD2. The CDR3 covers 16 residues. Germline loops: CDR1 SNHLY, CDR2 FYNNEI. The junction had 4 bases not matched to a gene; V was cut back by 4 bases and J by 0 bases. In DNA form, the CDR3 reads TGTGCCAGCAGTGGGGCTAGCGGGGGGTACCAAGAGACCCAGTACTTC. Translated, it gives CASSGASGGYQETQYF.

The chain links TRBV14 to TRBJ2-2, with D possibly called TRBD1 or TRBD2 (5 bases each). The V gene lost 4 bases and the J gene lost 3 bases, with 12 bases spanning the gap. Germline CDR1 SGHDN, CDR2 FVKESK. CDR3 length equals 15 residues. In DNA, the CDR3 is TGTGCCAGCAGCCCCGGGCCGGGGCACACCGGGGAGCTGTTTTTT. Translated: CASSPGPGHTGELFF. The complete variable domain, with remaining parts taken from reference TRBV14 and TRBJ2-2, reads EAGVTQFPSHSVIEKGQTVTLRCDPISGHDNLYWYRRVMGKEIKFLLHFVKESKQDESGMPNNRFLAERTGGTYSTLKVQPAELEDSGVYFCASSPGPGHTGELFFGEGSRLTVL.